These 32 T cell receptor beta chains share one sample of origin, sequenced in a study of control samples from healthy donors and cancer patients. Using immunoSEQ multiplex PCR, the repertoire was profiled, and TCRdb retains in-frame clones only, with some absent. The sample has 400,000 to 450,000 clones, 75% to 95% seen once. The material sequenced was PBMCs. The receptors shown here come from a middle-aged man with head and neck cancer.

V and J are TRBV7-9 and TRBJ2-5; D is ambiguous. This CDR3 is 16 amino acids long. V dropped 3 bases and J dropped 5 bases, with 19 bases sitting between them. The germline CDR1 and CDR2 sequences are SEHNR and FQNEAQ (reference sequence). The DNA of the CDR3 is TGTGCCAGCAGCTTGGGCCAGGCAGGAACCGTGGAGACCCAGTACTTC. This encodes CASSLGQAGTVETQYF.

This rearrangement joins TRBV5-8 to TRBJ1-5; D call uncertain. The CDR3 is 14 amino acids. V was cut by 1 base and J by 4 bases, with 9 bases left in between. Germline V CDR1 and CDR2: SGHTS, YDEGEE. The CDR3 spells CASSLTSDNQPQHF. The DNA for the CDR3 is TGTGCCAGCAGCTTGACATCTGATAATCAGCCCCAGCATTTT.

This chain joins TRBV4-1 and TRBJ2-2; 7 bases fit TRBD1. V lost 6 bases and J lost 5; bases outside the gene matches: 6. From germline, CDR1 is MGHRA and CDR2 YSYEKL. CDR3 length: 14 residues. The CDR3 nucleotides are TGCGCCAGCAGTGACAACAGGGGAACCGGGGAGCTGTTTTTT. Translating gives CASSDNRGTGELFF.

V usage is TRBV11-1 and J usage is TRBJ2-7, with 9 bases identical to TRBD1. Per the germline V gene, CDR1 is SGHAT and CDR2 is FQDESV (reference sequence). The ends lost 4 bases at V and 3 bases at J; junction bases unmatched: 7. The CDR3 sequence is 15 residues long. The CDR3: CASSWPGQGIYEQYF. CDR3 nucleotides: TGTGCCAGCAGCTGGCCGGGACAGGGAATCTACGAGCAGTACTTC.

The chain is built from TRBV29-1 and TRBJ2-2; a possible D gene is TRBD1 (6 bases). The ends were cut back, 5 bases at V and 7 bases at J, with 11 bases in the middle. This CDR3 is built from 12 residues. Germline V gene data show CDR1 as SQVTM and CDR2 as ANQGSEA. CDR3 amino acids: CSVIQGIGELFF. CDR3 DNA: TGCAGCGTTATACAGGGCATCGGGGAGCTGTTTTTT.

The CDR3: CASSPLGTSGGALGELFF. The CDR3 coding sequence is TGTGCCAGCAGCCCCCTAGGGACTAGCGGGGGGGCCCTCGGGGAGCTGTTTTTT. The rearrangement joins TRBV7-2 to TRBJ2-2; 16 nucleotides line up with TRBD2. V shed 5 bases and J 7 bases; nucleotides not matched to a gene: 10. The germline CDR1 and CDR2 sequences are SGHTA and FQGNSA. There are 18 residues in the CDR3.

This sequence joins TRBV21-1 and TRBJ2-7; the DNA was not compared with TRBD2, the D call given in the table. TRBV21-1 corresponds to a pseudogene. The CDR3 loop spans 15 amino acids. CDR3 loop: CASSGRRGGPYEQYF. The CDR3 DNA reads TGTGCCAGCAGCGGGCGGCGGGGGGGCCCCTACGAGCAGTACTTC.

The chain employs TRBV7-3 and TRBJ1-1; D perhaps matches TRBD1 (5 bases). Germline loops: CDR1 SGHTA, CDR2 FQGTGA. V lost 5 bases and J 2 bases, leaving 9 bases between the germline ends. The CDR3 has 13 amino acids. CDR3 sequence reads: CASSLTDNTEAFF. CDR3 sequence (DNA): TGTGCCAGCAGCCTGACAGACAACACTGAAGCTTTCTTT.

The count of this clone is one. The chain joins TRBV28 to TRBJ2-4; maybe TRBD1 (6 bases). Per germline, CDR1 MDHEN and CDR2 SYDVKM. The germline V and J ends were trimmed by 5 bases and 8 bases, with 19 bases remaining between them. This CDR3 has 15 amino acids. CDR3 protein: CASSTSRGVKDIQYF. The CDR3, as DNA: TGTGCCAGCAGTACCAGCAGGGGTGTGAAGGACATTCAGTACTTC.

The chain combines TRBV3-1 (or the pseudogene TRBV3-2) with TRBJ2-7; the match to TRBD1 covers 8 bases. Germline CDR1 is LGHDT and CDR2 is YNNKEL (reference sequence). There are 16 residues in the CDR3. V shed 9 bases, J shed 4 bases, and the junction held 17 bases outside the gene matches. The DNA of the CDR3 is TGTGCCAGTTCTAACCTCCCCGGACAGGGTGATTACGAGCAGTACTTC. This codes for CASSNLPGQGDYEQYF.

The chain has TRBV28 and TRBJ1-5, with D unclear. Germline assignment: CDR1 MDHEN and CDR2 SYDVKM. V lost 7 bases and J lost 7, with 17 bases in between. This CDR3 comprises 14 residues. As DNA, the CDR3 is TGTGCCAGCACTAAAAGCCACTATAGACAGCCCCAGCATTTT. Translation gives CASTKSHYRQPQHF.

V gene TRBV9 combines with J gene TRBJ1-2; 8 bases agree with TRBD1. The CDR3 is 13 amino acids. Trimming cost V 4 bases and J 3 bases; bases outside gene matches: 2. CDR1 and CDR2 (germline): SGDLS, YYNGEE. The CDR3 reads CASSPDRDYGYTF. CDR3 DNA sequence: TGTGCCAGCAGCCCGGACAGGGACTATGGCTACACCTTC.

The chain links TRBV7-2 to TRBJ2-3; 13 nucleotides align to TRBD2. Germline V lookup: CDR1 SGHTA, CDR2 FQGNSA. V lost 5 bases to trimming and J lost 6 bases; unmatched junction nucleotides: 8. The CDR3 loop spans 16 amino acids. CDR3 residues: CASSPGPGLAGDTQYF. CDR3 DNA sequence: TGTGCCAGCAGCCCGGGGCCGGGACTAGCGGGGGATACGCAGTATTTT.

The genes are TRBV6-5 and TRBJ1-4; no reliable D call. The CDR3 length is 15 residues. CDR1 MNHEY and CDR2 SVGAGI come from the germline V gene. V was shortened by 5 bases and J by 7 bases, with 17 bases between the two germline ends. The CDR3 nucleotides read TGTGCCAGCAGTCAGACTACGACCTCGGGTGAAAAACTGTTTTTT. Translated: CASSQTTTSGEKLFF.

The gene calls are TRBV14 and TRBJ1-4, with 9 positions matching TRBD1. This CDR3 spans 16 amino acids. Trimming at V came to 4 bases and at J to 7 bases, leaving 10 bases not matched to a gene. Germline CDR1 is SGHDN and CDR2 is FVKESK. The CDR3 reads CASSPTIGTGIEKLFF. As DNA, the CDR3 is TGTGCCAGCAGCCCTACGATAGGGACAGGGATTGAAAAACTGTTTTTT.

This chain links TRBV11-3 with TRBJ2-3; no clear D gene. The V end was cut by 1 base, the J end by 2 bases, with 13 bases between. This CDR3 contains 16 residues. Germline V lookup: CDR1 SGHNT, CDR2 YENEEA. The CDR3 sequence is CASSLGISTDTDTQYF. CDR3 in DNA: TGTGCCAGCAGCTTAGGTATAAGTACCGACACAGATACGCAGTATTTT.

The V and J genes are TRBV25-1 and TRBJ1-5; D is unresolved. Germline values: CDR1 MGHDK, CDR2 SYGVNS. Trimming removed 0 bases from V and 6 bases from J, with 18 bases in between. CDR3 length equals 17 residues. CDR3 DNA sequence: TGTGCCAGCAGTGAATATATGGTATTCGGGGTTTTTCAGCCCCAGCATTTT. Amino acid sequence: CASSEYMVFGVFQPQHF.

The chain combines TRBV11-2 with TRBJ2-7; TRBD1 might be the D (5 bases). CDR1 and CDR2 (germline): SGHAT, FQNNGV. The CDR3 covers 14 residues. Trimming left V 4 bases short and J 5 bases short, with 15 bases between. CDR3 in DNA: TGTGCCAGCAGCTCCGTGAAGGGGTTGAACGAGCAGTACTTC. This encodes CASSSVKGLNEQYF.

The V gene is TRBV7-8, the J gene TRBJ2-1; 8 bases match TRBD1. The junction had 12 bases not matched to a gene; V was cut back by 4 bases and J by 7 bases. Germline V gene sequence: CDR1 SGHVS, CDR2 FQNEAQ. CDR3 length equals 16 residues. CDR3 nucleotides: TGTGCCAGCAGCTCAAACAGGGGGGCGGGCAGGAATGAGCAGTTCTTC. Translating it yields CASSSNRGAGRNEQFF.

The chain combines TRBV9 with TRBJ2-1, with unresolved D. The V gene lost 4 bases and the J gene lost 0 bases, with 17 bases spanning the gap. The length of the CDR3 is 17 residues. Looked up from germline, CDR1 is SGDLS and CDR2 is YYNGEE. The DNA of the CDR3 is TGTGCCAGCAGCCCAGAGGTCAAACAACTCTCCTACAATGAGCAGTTCTTC. Translation: CASSPEVKQLSYNEQFF.

The gene calls are TRBV7-2 and TRBJ1-2, with D perhaps matching TRBD1 (5 bases). Germline V gene data show CDR1 as SGHTA and CDR2 as FQGNSA. V gave up 2 bases and J gave up 4 bases, with 14 bases separating them. The CDR3 consists of 15 residues. Written as DNA, the CDR3 is TGTGCCAGCAGCTTACAGGAGGGGCCGGGCTATGGCTACACCTTC. Residues: CASSLQEGPGYGYTF. The full variable domain, completed using reference TRBV7-2 and TRBJ1-2, is GAGVSQSPSNKVTEKGKDVELRCDPISGHTALYWYRQSLGQGLEFLIYFQGNSAPDKSGLPSDRFSAERTGGSVSTLTIQRTQQEDSAVYLCASSLQEGPGYGYTFGSGTRLTVV.

This sequence joins TRBV15 and TRBJ1-4; 8 bases are shared with TRBD1. The CDR3 loop spans 15 amino acids. The V segment lost 0 bases and the J segment 7 bases; nucleotides outside the gene matches: 4. Per the germline V gene, CDR1 is LNHNV and CDR2 is YYDKDF (reference sequence). The CDR3 DNA follows: TGTGCCACCAGCAGAGACCCAGGGGGCTTTGAAAAACTGTTTTTT. As protein: CATSRDPGGFEKLFF. The full variable domain, with the rest looked up from reference TRBV15 and TRBJ1-4, is DAMVIQNPRYQVTQFGKPVTLSCSQTLNHNVMYWYQQKSSQAPKLLFHYYDKDFNNEADTPDNFQSRRPNTSFCFLDIRSPGLGDTAMYLCATSRDPGGFEKLFFGSGTQLSVL.

The J gene is TRBJ1-2, the V gene TRBV7-2; tentative D call: TRBD1 (6 bases). CDR1 is SGHTA and CDR2 is FQGNSA in the germline V gene. The CDR3 sequence is 15 residues long. Trimming pared 4 bases from V and 1 base from J, leaving 13 bases between. The CDR3 loop is CASSSSGTHNYGYTF. The CDR3 DNA sequence: TGTGCCAGCAGCTCCTCCGGGACACATAACTATGGCTACACCTTC.

The chain joins TRBV27 to TRBJ2-1; D is ambiguous. Trimming stripped 4 bases from V and 0 bases from J, with 10 bases between. Germline V gives CDR1 MNHEY, CDR2 SMNVEV (reference sequence). The CDR3 sequence is 15 residues long. The CDR3 protein is CASSSPVGSYNEQFF. CDR3 sequence (DNA): TGTGCCAGCAGTTCGCCAGTGGGCTCCTACAATGAGCAGTTCTTC.

The chain recombines TRBV11-2 with TRBJ2-3, with TRBD2 identical over 7 bases. The CDR3 contains 17 residues. Germline CDR1 and CDR2: SGHAT and FQNNGV. Unmatched junction bases numbered 14, after V lost 1 base and J lost 7 bases. The CDR3 region is CASSLVLPSGPANTQYF. For the CDR3, the DNA is TGTGCCAGCAGCTTAGTGCTCCCTAGCGGCCCGGCGAATACGCAGTATTTT. Supplemented by reference TRBV11-2 and TRBJ2-3, the full variable domain reads EAGVAQSPRYKIIEKRQSVAFWCNPISGHATLYWYQQILGQGPKLLIQFQNNGVVDDSQLPKDRFSAERLKGVDSTLKIQPAKLEDSAVYLCASSLVLPSGPANTQYFGPGTRLTVL.

This chain joins TRBV19 and TRBJ1-1, with D possibly matching TRBD1 (5 bases). Trimming cost V 7 bases and J 3 bases, with 18 bases left between them. The CDR3 spans 15 residues. In germline, CDR1 is LNHDA, CDR2 SQIVND (reference sequence). The CDR3 sequence: CASTNEWGADTEAFF. The CDR3 nucleotides read TGTGCCAGTACCAACGAATGGGGCGCGGACACTGAAGCTTTCTTT. Using reference TRBV19 and TRBJ1-1 for the parts outside the CDR3, the full variable domain is DGGITQSPKYLFRKEGQNVTLSCEQNLNHDAMYWYRQDPGQGLRLIYYSQIVNDFQKGDIAEGYSVSREKKESFPLTVTSAQKNPTAFYLCASTNEWGADTEAFFGQGTRLTVV.

The chain combines TRBV30 with TRBJ2-1; 8 positions match TRBD2. Germline CDR1 GTSNPN, CDR2 SVGIG (reference sequence). V lost 5 bases to trimming and J lost 6 bases; unmatched junction nucleotides: 6. The CDR3 consists of 13 residues. The CDR3 protein is CAWGRLAFNEQFF. CDR3 bases: TGTGCCTGGGGAAGACTAGCGTTCAATGAGCAGTTCTTC.

V and J are TRBV6-5 and TRBJ1-4; D remains ambiguous. The V end lost 6 bases, the J end lost 4 bases, and 15 bases lay between the germline ends. CDR1 MNHEY and CDR2 SVGAGI come from the germline V gene. The CDR3 extends over 15 amino acids. DNA for the CDR3: TGTGCCAGCAGGACGGTGCAGGTGCTTAATGAAAAACTGTTTTTT. Translating gives CASRTVQVLNEKLFF.

The chain carries TRBV9 and TRBJ2-3; D unclear. The CDR3 is 15 residues long. Per germline, CDR1 SGDLS and CDR2 YYNGEE. V was shortened by 1 base and J by 3 bases, with 12 bases between the two germline ends. CDR3 loop: CASSVNYLGTDTQYF. CDR3 sequence (DNA): TGTGCCAGCAGCGTAAACTACCTTGGGACAGATACGCAGTATTTT.

This chain joins TRBV3-1 (or the pseudogene TRBV3-2) and TRBJ2-1; TRBD1 is a possible D gene (6 bases). The germline gives CDR1 LGHDT, CDR2 YNNKEL (reference sequence). This CDR3 has 13 amino acids. V was shortened by 1 base and J by 6 bases, with 7 bases between the two germline ends. This CDR3 reads CASSQAGVNEQFF. CDR3 nucleotides: TGTGCCAGCAGCCAAGCAGGGGTCAATGAGCAGTTCTTC.

V is TRBV5-6 and J is TRBJ2-7; D not resolved. Trimming pared 3 bases from V and 2 bases from J, leaving 12 bases between. The CDR3 length is 14 residues. The germline V gene encodes CDR1 SGHDT and CDR2 YYEEEE. The CDR3 is CASSYTPLTYEQYF. For the CDR3, the DNA is TGTGCCAGCAGCTACACCCCTCTTACCTACGAGCAGTACTTC.

This clone has more than one count but fewer than ten. The chain joins TRBV5-5 to TRBJ1-4, with D uncertain. The CDR3 has 16 amino acids. Germline V gene lookup returns CDR1 SGHKS and CDR2 YYEKEE (reference sequence). Trimming pared 4 bases from V and 3 bases from J, leaving 16 bases between. CDR3 loop: CASSVRGGAANEKLFF. As DNA, the CDR3 is TGTGCCAGCAGCGTCCGCGGCGGAGCCGCTAATGAAAAACTGTTTTTT.